This T cell receptor (beta chain) was documented in a study of cytomegalovirus exposure and HLA in healthy donors. 60 Vbeta and 13 Jbeta primers were used in PCR. Sequenced by immunoSEQ multiplex PCR; TCRdb stores in-frame clones only, minus some. This sample carries 60,000 to 70,000 clones, with 15% going to the ten biggest clones. Material for sequencing was PBMCs. This TCR was recovered from a boy aged 5-17 years in good health and CMV-seronegative.

CDR3 bases: TGTGCCAGCAGTAAGGACAGGGTTAATCAGCCCCAGCATTTT. It encodes CASSKDRVNQPQHF. The chain has TRBV2 and TRBJ1-5, with 8 nucleotides matching TRBD1. Germline CDR1 and CDR2: SNHLY and FYNNEI. The J segment lost 4 bases and the V segment lost 5 bases, leaving 4 bases of the junction unmatched. This CDR3 region has 14 residues.